This note documents a single TCR beta chain sequence. The clone's antigen remains unknown. It has no much larger one-base neighbor in the sample; base qualities were not kept. The germline ends are 7 bases apart after V is trimmed by 7 bases and J by 4 bases. The CDR3 goes from the cysteine to the phenylalanine over 11 residues. This entry keeps only the CDR3 DNA: 33 bases, framed from base 1. The germline V gene provides CDR1 SNHLY and CDR2 FYNNEI. Libraries were constructed by the immunoSEQ multiplex PCR assay. For the multiplex PCR, a mixture combining 60 forward primers for TCR Vbeta segments and 13 reverse primers for TCR Jbeta segments was used. Amplification of the CDR3 region of rearranged TCR beta genes was performed with a multiplex PCR assay on genomic DNA. On the Illumina HiSeq System, the amplified TCR beta libraries were sequenced as 87-base-pair reads. As for the authors' bioinformatics: A later analysis counted about 80 million unique TCR beta chains across the 650 to 700 repertoires, and 10 million to 11 million of these chains were shared by at least two donors. A nearest-neighbor algorithm error-corrected the raw reads and collapsed the reads into unique sequences, merging closely related sequences to remove PCR and sequencing errors. To assign V, D and J gene segments, CDR3 sequences were aligned to IMGT reference sequences. For a sequence to be retained, a match of at least six nucleotides to both a V gene segment and a J gene segment was required. Rearrangements were called productive when the CDR3 lacked stop codons and stayed in frame with V and J; all others were non-productive. CDR3 was defined by IMGT convention, running from the second conserved V-encoded cysteine to the conserved J-encoded phenylalanine. The earlier analysis of fewer than 700 of the donors excluded sequences that lacked an unambiguous match to a single V gene segment. In an earlier analysis of several hundred of the donors, a V segment was called functional when productive rearrangements were above 56.7%, and segregating when the standard deviation between donors exceeded 5%. A statistical classification framework was developed to diagnose cytomegalovirus status using the catalog of TCR beta chain sequences. V and J gene assignment, in a later analysis, came from comparing TCR nucleotide sequences with IMGT/GENE-DB human TR gene sequences. In a later analysis, CDR3 sequences and most-parsimonious VDJ recombination scenarios were assigned using the TCRdist pipeline. A later analysis defined each TCR beta chain by its CDR3 amino acid sequence plus V-gene family, and excluded reads lacking a unique V-gene family. A later analysis removed over 500 highly shared, low-generation-probability nucleotide sequences to deal with suspected cross-contamination and a sequencing artifact. A later analysis calculated a clonal expansion index for each public chain from normalized within-repertoire ranks of inferred template counts. Generation probabilities in a later analysis came from a VDJ recombination model fitted to out-of-frame rearrangements, and those results were checked against IGoR. A later analysis scored TCR-TCR, TCR-HLA and TCR-CMV co-occurrence with hypergeometric tests, applying a repertoire-size bias correction to TCR pairs. A later analysis estimated false discovery rates by permuting HLA or CMV assignments 20 times. In a later analysis, co-occurring TCRs were grouped with DBSCAN, and TCRdist sequence similarity was added when clustering was performed within HLA-allele-positive subsets. Repertoires with fewer than 30,000 or more than 120,000 public chains were left out of co-occurrence clustering, as were about 5 repertoires with anomalous nucleotide sharing. Sourced from immuneACCESS, this table was stored by TCRdb with only in-frame sequences that have V and J called. A share of the clones is absent; for the studies checked, an unresolved V gene accounts for under half, and the remainder has no known explanation. Clonal size and the V and J genes are those of that table, whereas D and trimming came from the DNA. This sample lists 100,000 or so clones; approximately 79% were detected once. The ten most abundant clones make up more than 3% of the sample.

These data are taken from a study of cytomegalovirus exposure and HLA in healthy donors (dated by TCRdb to about 2017). Study-level background: An earlier analysis of about 560 of the donors reported 276 Gb of sequence data and roughly 120 million unique TCR beta sequences obtained from about 179 million T cells. Of the roughly 390 genotyped donors, 70% to 90% were placed in the genetic ancestry cluster associated with self-reported Caucasian donors. The study aimed to test whether cataloging public T cell receptors could reveal signatures of past pathogen exposure. Typing coverage differed by locus: A, B, C, DRB1 and DQB1 were typed in about 620-640 donors, DQA1 in about 560, DPA1 in roughly 590, and DPB1 in 400 to 490. Donor age, sex, ethnicity and CMV serostatus were compiled alongside the repertoire data. The T cell repertoires of under 750 subjects were profiled by immunosequencing and related to cytomegalovirus serostatus. An earlier analysis of 587 of the donors applied high-throughput TCR beta sequencing to assess whether each TCR beta V gene segment acted as functional or pseudogenic. All discovery cohort repertoires had been generated using a single sequencing platform. High-throughput TCR immunosequencing, statistical association of individual TCRs with disease status, and machine learning were combined to predict cytomegalovirus infection status. A separate validation cohort of over 95 different subjects was used in addition to the approximately 670-subject first cohort. Four to six DR-DQ haplotypes were handled as single units for association and clustering, since linkage in the cohort was strong. Rather than drawing on any new phenotypic data, the later analysis identified candidate immune exposures from TCR beta sequences and the way those sequences occurred across donors. On average, roughly 240,000 unique TCR beta nucleotide sequences were sequenced per donor among 350 to 400 genotyped donors of the cohort, with about 17% of those sequences being non-productive. About 280 gigabases of sequencing data and around 80 million unique TCR sequences made up an early release that covered roughly 670 HLA-typed donors. Genome-wide SNP genotypes for about 65% of the roughly 700 donors were used in a later genetic analysis, which treated that subset as a discovery cohort. HLA typing included class I and class II loci at four-digit resolution. To study patterns of TCR occurrence, a later analysis re-analyzed previously published TCR beta repertoires from 666 donors and added high-resolution HLA genotyping. Paper-wide results and their limitations: A further reported finding was that TCR beta sequences accurately predicted the HLA-A and HLA-B alleles for most subjects in the first cohort. A later analysis found that TCR association rates varied across HLA loci, with DRB1 alleles showing the most associated TCRs and HLA-C alleles the fewest. A later analysis reported that several top co-occurrence clusters appeared linked to parvovirus B19, influenza, CMV and Epstein-Barr virus. In both the original and validation cohorts, the classifier was reported to diagnose cytomegalovirus status with high specificity and sensitivity. According to a later analysis, most CMV-associated TCR beta chains appeared to be HLA-restricted, and the HLA associations seemed to be driven largely by CMV exposure. Some IMGT-functional V segments, including TRBV6-2 and TRBV6-3, could not be told apart with the 87-base-pair reads, so those segments were excluded. Correlated functional status among segregating V segments might be attributable to linkage disequilibrium, but an unknown experimental factor could not be ruled out. Because some donors lacked HLA typing at each locus, the association tests relied only on the typed subset. Most TCR sequences were observed very rarely across donors, whereas some public TCRs were present in many individuals. Roughly uniform sequencing depth across donors was assumed in presence/absence analyses, although this assumption may not hold. An association between a missense DCLRE1C variant and V-gene and J-gene trimming of TCR beta chains was found in a later genetic analysis and replicated in an independent cohort. In the study, about 150 TCR beta chains were listed as associated with cytomegalovirus. A few of the identified cytomegalovirus-associated TCR beta chains were confirmed in vitro to be specific for cytomegalovirus antigens. Compared with equally common non-associated chains, HLA-associated TCR beta chains in a later analysis were more clonally expanded and had lower generation probabilities. Strong co-occurrence of HLA alleles, especially DR and DQ, made assigning TCR associations to individual alleles difficult. In a later analysis, more than 15,000 TCR beta sequences were associated with specific HLA alleles at a false discovery rate of 0.05. Compared with the approximately 710-donor mean, donors in an Asian-associated ancestry cluster had fewer N-insertions in productive TCRs, according to a later genetic analysis. A cluster of highly shared sequence variants was judged likely to be a technical artifact of the sequencing pipeline. Broadly in line with IMGT annotations, most TCR beta V segments showed up in productive rearrangements about 87% or about 30% of the time in an earlier analysis of approximately 640 of the donors. In this cohort, only TCR beta chains were sequenced, and detectable features were limited by the absence of alpha or paired-chain data. The only immune exposure information available for the cohort was CMV serostatus. It was suggested by the authors that the approach could potentially be generalized to other disease states and immunological phenotypes. Because counts were too low, seventeen rarely observed V segments, including chromosome 9 orphons, were left out of the earlier analysis of a few hundred of the donors.

In total, approximately 690 healthy bone marrow donors made up the cohort. At the time of sampling, all cohort members were nominally healthy, though unrecorded immune exposures were likely present. The donor tested CMV seronegative and was one of the 352 seronegative cohort members. Each donor provided a peripheral blood sample, and peripheral blood mononuclear cells were used for TCR beta sequencing. Genomic DNA was extracted from the blood cell samples with the Qiagen DNeasy Blood Extraction Kit. The rearrangement joined TRBV2 to TRBJ1-2; the D gene lacks a confident call. The specimen was PBMCs. This TCR derives from a woman in her thirties or forties in good health and CMV-seronegative. The DNA sequence follows: TGTGCCAGCACCCCCTCCTATGGCTACACCTTC. Its protein is CASTPSYGYTF.